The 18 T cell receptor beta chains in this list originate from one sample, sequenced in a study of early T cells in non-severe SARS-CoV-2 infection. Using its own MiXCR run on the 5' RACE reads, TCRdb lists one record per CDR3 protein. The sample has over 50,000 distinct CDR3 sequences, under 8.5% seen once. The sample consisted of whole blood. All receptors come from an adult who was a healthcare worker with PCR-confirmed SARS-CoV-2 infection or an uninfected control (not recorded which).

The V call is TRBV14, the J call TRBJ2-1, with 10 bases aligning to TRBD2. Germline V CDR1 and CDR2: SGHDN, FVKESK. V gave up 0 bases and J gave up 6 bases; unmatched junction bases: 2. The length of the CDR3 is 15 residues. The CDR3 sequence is CASSQEASGGNEQFF. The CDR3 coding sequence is TGTGCCAGCAGCCAAGAGGCTAGCGGGGGCAATGAGCAGTTCTTC.

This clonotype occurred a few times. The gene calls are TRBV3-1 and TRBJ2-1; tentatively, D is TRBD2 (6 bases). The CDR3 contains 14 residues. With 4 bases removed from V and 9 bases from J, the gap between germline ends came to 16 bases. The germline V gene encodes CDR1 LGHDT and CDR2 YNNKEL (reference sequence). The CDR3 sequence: CASSPLTTSGEQFF. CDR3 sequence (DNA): TGTGCCAGCAGCCCTCTGACGACTAGTGGTGAGCAGTTCTTC.

The chain's CDR3 is CASSPSGSGYEQYF. The CDR3 DNA is TGCGCCAGCAGCCCCTCAGGGTCGGGATACGAGCAGTACTTC. The rearrangement joins TRBV5-1 to TRBJ2-7, with D tentatively TRBD1 or TRBD2 (5 bases each). Germline-derived CDR1 and CDR2 are SGHRS and YFSETQ. V lost 4 bases to trimming and J lost 4 bases, with 15 bases between them. The CDR3 runs 14 residues.

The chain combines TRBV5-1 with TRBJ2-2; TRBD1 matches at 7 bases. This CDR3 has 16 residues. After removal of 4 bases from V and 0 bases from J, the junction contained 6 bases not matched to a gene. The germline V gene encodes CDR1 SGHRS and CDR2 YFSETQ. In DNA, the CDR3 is TGCGCCAGCAGCACATCCGGGACAGCGAACACCGGGGAGCTGTTTTTT. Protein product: CASSTSGTANTGELFF.

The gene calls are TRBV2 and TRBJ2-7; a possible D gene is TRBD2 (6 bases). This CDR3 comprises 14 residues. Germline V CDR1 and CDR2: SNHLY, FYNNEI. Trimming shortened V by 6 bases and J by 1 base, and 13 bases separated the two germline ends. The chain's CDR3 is CASRRWGVSYEQYF. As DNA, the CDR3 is TGTGCCAGCAGAAGATGGGGGGTATCCTACGAGCAGTACTTC. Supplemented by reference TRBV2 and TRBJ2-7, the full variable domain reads EPEVTQTPSHQVTQMGQEVILRCVPISNHLYFYWYRQILGQKVEFLVSFYNNEISEKSEIFDDQFSVERPDGSNFTLKIRSTKLEDSAMYFCASRRWGVSYEQYFGPGTRLTVT.

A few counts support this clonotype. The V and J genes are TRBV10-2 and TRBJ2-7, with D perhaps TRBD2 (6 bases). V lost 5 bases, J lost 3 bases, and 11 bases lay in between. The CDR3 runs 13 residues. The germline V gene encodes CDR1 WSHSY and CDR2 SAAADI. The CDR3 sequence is CASSKGGVYEQYF. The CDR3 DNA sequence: TGCGCCAGCAGTAAAGGAGGGGTCTACGAGCAGTACTTC.

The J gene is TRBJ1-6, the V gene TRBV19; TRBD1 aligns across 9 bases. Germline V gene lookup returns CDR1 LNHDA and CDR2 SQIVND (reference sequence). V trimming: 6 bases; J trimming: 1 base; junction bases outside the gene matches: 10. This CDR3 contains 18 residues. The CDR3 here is CASSLRVGTGSYNSPLHF. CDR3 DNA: TGTGCCAGTAGCCTACGCGTAGGGACAGGGTCCTATAATTCACCCCTCCACTTT.

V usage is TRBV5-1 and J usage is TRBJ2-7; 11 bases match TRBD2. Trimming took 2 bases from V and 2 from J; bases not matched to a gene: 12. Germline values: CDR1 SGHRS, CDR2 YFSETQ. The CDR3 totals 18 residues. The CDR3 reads CASSLPLAGGRDTYEQYF. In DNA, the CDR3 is TGCGCCAGCAGCTTACCGCTAGCGGGGGGTAGAGATACCTACGAGCAGTACTTC. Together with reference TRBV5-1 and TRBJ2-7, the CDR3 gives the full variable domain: KAGVTQTPRYLIKTRGQQVTLSCSPISGHRSVSWYQQTPGQGLQFLFEYFSETQRNKGNFPGRFSGRQFSNSRSEMNVSTLELGDSALYLCASSLPLAGGRDTYEQYFGPGTRLTVT.

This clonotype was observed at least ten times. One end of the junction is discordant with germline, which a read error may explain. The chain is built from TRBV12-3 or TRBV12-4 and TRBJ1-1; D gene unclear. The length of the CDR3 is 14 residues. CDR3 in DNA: TGTGCCAGCAGTTTAACCCAGAAGAACACTGAAGTTTTCTTT. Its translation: CASSLTQKNTEVFF.

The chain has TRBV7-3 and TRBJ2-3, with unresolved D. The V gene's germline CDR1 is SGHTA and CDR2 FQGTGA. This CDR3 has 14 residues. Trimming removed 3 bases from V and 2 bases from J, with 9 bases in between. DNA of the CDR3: TGTGCCAGCAGCTTGAGTCGAGACACAGATACGCAGTATTTT. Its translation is CASSLSRDTDTQYF.

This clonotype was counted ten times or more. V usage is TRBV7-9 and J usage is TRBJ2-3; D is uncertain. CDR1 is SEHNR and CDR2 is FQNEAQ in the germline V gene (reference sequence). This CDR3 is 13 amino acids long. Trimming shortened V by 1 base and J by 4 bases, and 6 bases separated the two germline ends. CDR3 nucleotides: TGTGCCAGCAGCTTAGGAGGAGCAGATACGCAGTATTTT. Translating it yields CASSLGGADTQYF.

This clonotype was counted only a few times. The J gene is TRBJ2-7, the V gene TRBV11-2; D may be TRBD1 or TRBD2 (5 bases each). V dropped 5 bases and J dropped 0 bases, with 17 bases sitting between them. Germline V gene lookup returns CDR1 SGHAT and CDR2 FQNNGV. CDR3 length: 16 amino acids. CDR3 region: CASSNPGRTVSYEQYF. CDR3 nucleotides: TGTGCCAGCAGCAACCCGGGACGGACTGTCTCCTACGAGCAGTACTTC. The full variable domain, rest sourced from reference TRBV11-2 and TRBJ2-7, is EAGVAQSPRYKIIEKRQSVAFWCNPISGHATLYWYQQILGQGPKLLIQFQNNGVVDDSQLPKDRFSAERLKGVDSTLKIQPAKLEDSAVYLCASSNPGRTVSYEQYFGPGTRLTVT.

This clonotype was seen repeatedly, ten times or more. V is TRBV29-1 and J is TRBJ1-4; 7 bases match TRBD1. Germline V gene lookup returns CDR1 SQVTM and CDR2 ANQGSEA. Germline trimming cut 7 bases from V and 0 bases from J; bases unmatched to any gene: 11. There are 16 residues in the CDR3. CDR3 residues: CSAETGDTSTNEKLFF. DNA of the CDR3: TGCAGCGCGGAAACAGGGGACACGTCAACTAATGAAAAACTGTTTTTT.

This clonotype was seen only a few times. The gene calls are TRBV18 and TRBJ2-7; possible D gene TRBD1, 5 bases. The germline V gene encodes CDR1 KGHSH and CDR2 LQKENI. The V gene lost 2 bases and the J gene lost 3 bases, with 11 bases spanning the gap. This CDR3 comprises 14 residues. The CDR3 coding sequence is TGTGCCAGCTCACCAGGGCACAGGTACTACGAGCAGTACTTC. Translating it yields CASSPGHRYYEQYF.

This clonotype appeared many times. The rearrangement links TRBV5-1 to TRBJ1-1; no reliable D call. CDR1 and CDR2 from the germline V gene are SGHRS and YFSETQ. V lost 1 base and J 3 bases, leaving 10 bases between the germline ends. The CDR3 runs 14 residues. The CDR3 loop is CASSLLRGDTEAFF. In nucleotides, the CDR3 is TGCGCCAGCAGCTTGTTACGGGGAGACACTGAAGCTTTCTTT.

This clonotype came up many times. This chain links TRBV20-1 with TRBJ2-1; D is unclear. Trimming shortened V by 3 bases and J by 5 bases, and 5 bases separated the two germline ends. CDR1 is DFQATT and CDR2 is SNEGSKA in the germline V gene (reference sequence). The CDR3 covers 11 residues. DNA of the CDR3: TGCAGTGCTAGCGGAGACAATGAGCAGTTCTTC. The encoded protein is CSASGDNEQFF.

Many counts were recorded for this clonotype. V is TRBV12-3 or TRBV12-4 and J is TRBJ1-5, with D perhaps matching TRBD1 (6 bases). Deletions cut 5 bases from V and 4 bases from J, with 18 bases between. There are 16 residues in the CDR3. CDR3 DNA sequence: TGTGCCAGCAGTCCCCTCGGGGGCCAGTATAATCAGCCCCAGCATTTT. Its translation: CASSPLGGQYNQPQHF.

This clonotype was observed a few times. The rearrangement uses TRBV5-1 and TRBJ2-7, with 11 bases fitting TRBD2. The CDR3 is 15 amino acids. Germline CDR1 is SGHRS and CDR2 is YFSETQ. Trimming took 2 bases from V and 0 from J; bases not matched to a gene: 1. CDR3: CASSLLAGDSYEQYF. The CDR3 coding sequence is TGCGCCAGCAGCTTACTAGCGGGGGACTCCTACGAGCAGTACTTC. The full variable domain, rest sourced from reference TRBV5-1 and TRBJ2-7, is KAGVTQTPRYLIKTRGQQVTLSCSPISGHRSVSWYQQTPGQGLQFLFEYFSETQRNKGNFPGRFSGRQFSNSRSEMNVSTLELGDSALYLCASSLLAGDSYEQYFGPGTRLTVT.